This T cell receptor (beta chain) is from a study of blood T cell repertoires in COVID-19. Patients of the Seattle cohort, enrolled during active infection, were followed longitudinally. Assay used: immunoSEQ multiplex PCR; TCRdb lists only in-frame clones, some missing. The data contain around 310,000 clones, 85% to 90% of them singletons. The CDR3 covers 14 residues. V was shortened by 6 bases and J by 8 bases, with 14 bases between the two germline ends. CDR1 MNHEY and CDR2 SMNVEV come from the germline V gene (reference sequence). The receptor comes from a woman aged 35 to 49 with COVID-19, enrolled during active disease. The sequencing input was peripheral blood. V usage is TRBV27 and J usage is TRBJ1-6, with a weak D call TRBD1 (6 bases). The CDR3 DNA reads as TGTGCCAGCAGCCGAGGGGAGGGGGATTCACCCCTCCACTTT. Its protein product is CASSRGEGDSPLHF.